A single sample gave rise to the 13 T cell receptor beta chains below, sequenced in a study of blood T cell repertoires in COVID-19 (dated by TCRdb to the early 2020s). Preparation of the library involved the immunoSEQ multiplex PCR assay. TCRdb provides this immuneACCESS table in a form limited to in-frame rearrangements. Some clones are lacking; in checked studies, under half of them reflect an unresolved V gene, and why the rest are absent is not known. Within this sample are some 130,000 clones, with 90% of them counted one time only. The ten largest clonotypes hold about 4% of the sample. Sequencing input: peripheral blood. All receptors derive from a man aged 50-59 years with active COVID-19.

This rearrangement joins TRBV9 to TRBJ1-6, with D tentatively TRBD1 (6 bases). The CDR3 loop spans 16 amino acids. V lost 0 bases and J 10 bases, leaving 17 bases between the germline ends. CDR1 is SGDLS, CDR2 YYNGEE, per germline. DNA of the CDR3: TGTGCCAGCAGCGTAGGGGGAGGGGGGGAAGACTCACCCCTCCACTTT. It specifies CASSVGGGGEDSPLHF.

The rearrangement links TRBV20-1 to TRBJ1-2; D possibly corresponds to TRBD1 (6 bases). The CDR3 contains 11 residues. CDR1 and CDR2 from the germline V gene are DFQATT and SNEGSKA (reference sequence). V was pared by 3 bases and J by 8 bases, with 10 bases between. The CDR3 DNA follows: TGCAGTGCTAGTCACAGGGACGGCTACACCTTC. It encodes CSASHRDGYTF.

V gene TRBV7-3 combines with J gene TRBJ1-1, with 7 bases matching TRBD1. V dropped 4 bases and J dropped 0; count of bases not matched to a gene: 2. CDR1 and CDR2 (germline): SGHTA, FQGTGA. This CDR3 is 14 amino acids long. CDR3: CASSSDRLNTEAFF. CDR3 DNA sequence: TGTGCCAGCAGCTCGGACAGGCTGAACACTGAAGCTTTCTTT.

The chain is built from TRBV19 and TRBJ1-2, with TRBD1 identical over 7 bases. The CDR3 is 16 amino acids. With 6 bases clipped from V and 0 bases from J, the junction kept 10 bases outside the gene matches. The germline gives CDR1 LNHDA, CDR2 SQIVND (reference sequence). The CDR3 region is CASRPTGLRTNYGYTF. For the CDR3, the DNA is TGTGCCAGTAGACCGACAGGGCTCAGGACTAACTATGGCTACACCTTC. The variable domain in full, with the rest retrieved from reference TRBV19 and TRBJ1-2, is DGGITQSPKYLFRKEGQNVTLSCEQNLNHDAMYWYRQDPGQGLRLIYYSQIVNDFQKGDIAEGYSVSREKKESFPLTVTSAQKNPTAFYLCASRPTGLRTNYGYTFGSGTRLTVV.

The rearrangement links TRBV5-5 to TRBJ1-2, with 7 bases that match TRBD1. The CDR3 runs 14 residues. Germline trimming cut 2 bases from V and 4 bases from J; bases unmatched to any gene: 5. CDR1 SGHKS and CDR2 YYEKEE come from the germline V gene (reference sequence). CDR3 sequence (DNA): TGTGCCAGCAGCTTCGGGTCAGGGGGCTATGGCTACACCTTC. Translated: CASSFGSGGYGYTF.

CDR3: CASSLQGAVNYGYTF. Written as DNA, the CDR3 is TGTGCCAGCAGTTTACAGGGGGCTGTAAACTATGGCTACACCTTC. V gene TRBV6-5 combines with J gene TRBJ1-2; 9 bases match TRBD1. This CDR3 spans 15 amino acids. Looked up from germline, CDR1 is MNHEY and CDR2 is SVGAGI. The V gene end was trimmed by 4 bases and the J gene end by 2 bases; junction bases not matched to a gene: 5.

A single count supports this clone. The gene calls are TRBV10-2 and TRBJ2-2; TRBD2 matches 10 bases. The CDR3 has 14 amino acids. V gave up 7 bases and J gave up 6 bases; unmatched junction bases: 5. The germline V gene has CDR1 WSHSY and CDR2 SAAADI. The CDR3 bases are TGCGCCAGCAATGGACTAGCGGTGGCCGGGGAGCTGTTTTTT. This translates into CASNGLAVAGELFF.

This clone has more than one count but fewer than ten. This chain connects TRBV12-5 to TRBJ2-3, with 9 bases that match TRBD2. Trimming cost V 6 bases and J 1 base; bases outside gene matches: 2. Germline CDR1 LGHNT, CDR2 FRNRAP. The CDR3 totals 14 residues. CDR3 in amino acids: CASGRTSGTDTQYF. In nucleotides, the CDR3 is TGTGCTAGTGGAAGGACTAGCGGCACAGATACGCAGTATTTT.

About this clone: Other DNA sequences from this sample encode an identical CDR3 as well. The CDR3 DNA follows: TGTGCCAGCTCACCACCCAGCTCCTACGAGCAGTACGTC. It yields the protein CASSPPSSYEQYV. This chain joins TRBV18 and TRBJ2-7; D gene unclear. Germline V lookup: CDR1 KGHSH, CDR2 LQKENI. This CDR3 has 13 residues. V gave up 0 bases and J gave up 0 bases, with 3 bases separating them.

The chain joins TRBV19 to TRBJ1-4, with D hard to call. CDR1 is LNHDA, CDR2 SQIVND, per germline (reference sequence). The CDR3 runs to 12 residues. Trimming removed 7 bases from V and 7 bases from J, with 10 bases in between. CDR3: CASTRLGEKLFF. For the CDR3, the DNA is TGTGCCAGTACTAGGCTTGGTGAAAAACTGTTTTTT.

The chain combines TRBV30 with TRBJ1-3; D not certain. Germline lookup yields CDR1 GTSNPN and CDR2 SVGIG (reference sequence). V lost 5 bases, J lost 4 bases, and 3 bases lay in between. CDR3 size: 10 residues. CDR3 sequence: CAWLGNTIYF. Here the CDR3 DNA reads TGTGCCTGGCTGGGAAACACCATATATTTT.

V and J are TRBV29-1 and TRBJ2-3; 13 positions match TRBD2. The CDR3 has 15 amino acids. Germline V gene data show CDR1 as SQVTM and CDR2 as ANQGSEA. With V trimmed by 4 bases and J by 0 bases, 1 base remained unmatched. This CDR3 is CSVGTSGGSTDTQYF. The CDR3 DNA is TGCAGCGTTGGGACTAGCGGGGGTAGCACAGATACGCAGTATTTT.

This sequence joins TRBV9 and TRBJ1-1; TRBD1 might be the D (5 bases). Germline V gene lookup returns CDR1 SGDLS and CDR2 YYNGEE. V lost 0 bases and J lost 3, with 6 bases in between. The CDR3 contains 13 residues. The CDR3 sequence is CASSVGQHTEAFF. CDR3 in DNA: TGTGCCAGCAGCGTAGGACAGCACACTGAAGCTTTCTTT.